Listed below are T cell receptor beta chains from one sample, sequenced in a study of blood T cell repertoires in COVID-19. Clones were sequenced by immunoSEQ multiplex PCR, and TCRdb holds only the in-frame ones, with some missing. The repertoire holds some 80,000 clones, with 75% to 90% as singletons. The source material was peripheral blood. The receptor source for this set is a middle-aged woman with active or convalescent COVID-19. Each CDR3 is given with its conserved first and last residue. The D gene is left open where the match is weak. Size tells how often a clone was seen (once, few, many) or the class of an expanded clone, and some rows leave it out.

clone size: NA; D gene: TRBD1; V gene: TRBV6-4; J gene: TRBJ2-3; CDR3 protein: CASFLSDRGRADTQYF; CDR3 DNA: TGTGCCAGCTTTTTGTCCGACAGGGGGCGCGCAGATACGCAGTATTTT
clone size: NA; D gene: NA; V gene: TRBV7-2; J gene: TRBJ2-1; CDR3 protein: CASSFRWSGSSYNEQFF; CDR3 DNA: TGTGCCAGCAGCTTTAGGTGGAGCGGAAGCTCCTACAATGAGCAGTTCTTC
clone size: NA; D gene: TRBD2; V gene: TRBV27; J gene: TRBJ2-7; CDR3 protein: CASSPRGLAGPYEQYF; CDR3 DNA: TGTGCCAGCTCCCCGCGGGGACTAGCGGGCCCCTACGAGCAGTACTTC
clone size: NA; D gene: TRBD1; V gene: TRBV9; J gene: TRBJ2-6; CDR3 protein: CASSGRKGAWTGANVLTF; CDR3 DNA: TGTGCCAGCAGCGGTAGAAAGGGGGCATGGACTGGGGCCAACGTCCTGACTTTC
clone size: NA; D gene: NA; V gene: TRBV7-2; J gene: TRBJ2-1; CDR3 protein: CASSLIRGNEQFF; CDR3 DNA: TGTGCCAGCAGCTTAATAAGGGGCAATGAGCAGTTCTTC
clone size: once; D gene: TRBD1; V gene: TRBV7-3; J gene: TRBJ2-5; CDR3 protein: CASSQTGNQETQYF; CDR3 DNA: TGTGCCAGCAGCCAGACAGGGAACCAAGAGACCCAGTACTTC
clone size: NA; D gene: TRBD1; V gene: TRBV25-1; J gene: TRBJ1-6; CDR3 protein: CASSARDRKNSPLHF; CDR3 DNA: TGTGCCAGCAGTGCTAGGGACAGGAAGAATTCACCCCTCCACTTT
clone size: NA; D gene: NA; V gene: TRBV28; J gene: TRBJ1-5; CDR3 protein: CASRAPVGSGGNQPQHF; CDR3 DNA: TGTGCCAGCAGGGCCCCAGTGGGGAGCGGGGGCAATCAGCCCCAGCATTTT
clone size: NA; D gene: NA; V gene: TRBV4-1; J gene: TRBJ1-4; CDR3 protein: CASSQGVGLEGEKLFF; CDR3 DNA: TGCGCCAGCAGCCAAGGCGTGGGGTTAGAGGGTGAAAAACTGTTTTTT
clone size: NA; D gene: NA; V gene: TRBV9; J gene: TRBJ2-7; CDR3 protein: CASSVGGSVGYEQYF; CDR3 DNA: TGTGCCAGCAGCGTAGGTGGCAGCGTGGGCTACGAGCAGTACTTC
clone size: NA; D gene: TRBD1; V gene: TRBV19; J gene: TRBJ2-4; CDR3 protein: CASSPGTGFNIQYF; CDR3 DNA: TGTGCCAGTAGTCCCGGGACAGGGTTCAACATTCAGTACTTC
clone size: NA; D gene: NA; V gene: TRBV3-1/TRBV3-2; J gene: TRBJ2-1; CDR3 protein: CASSHLAGGNEQFF; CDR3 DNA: TGTGCCAGCAGCCATTTGGCGGGTGGTAATGAGCAGTTCTTC
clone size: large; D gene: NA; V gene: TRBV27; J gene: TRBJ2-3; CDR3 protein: CASSFKAASTDTQYF; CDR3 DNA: TGTGCCAGCAGTTTTAAAGCGGCTAGCACAGATACGCAGTATTTT
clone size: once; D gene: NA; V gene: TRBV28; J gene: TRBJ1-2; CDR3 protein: CASSFPRDKSNGYTF; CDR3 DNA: TGTGCCAGCAGTTTTCCCCGGGACAAATCAAATGGCTACACCTTC
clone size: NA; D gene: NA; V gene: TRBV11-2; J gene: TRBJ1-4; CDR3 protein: CASSFSWQGTTNEKLFF; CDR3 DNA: TGTGCCAGCAGCTTCTCGTGGCAGGGGACAACTAATGAAAAACTGTTTTTT
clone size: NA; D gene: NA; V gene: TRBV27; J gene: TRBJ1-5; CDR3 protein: CASSTGDGHRKGNQPQHF; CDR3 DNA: TGTGCCAGCAGTACGGGGGACGGGCACCGAAAGGGGAATCAGCCCCAGCATTTT
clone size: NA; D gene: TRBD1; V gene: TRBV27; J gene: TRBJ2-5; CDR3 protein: CASSLGRGRQETQYF; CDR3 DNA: TGTGCCAGCAGTTTAGGCAGGGGGCGCCAAGAGACCCAGTACTTC
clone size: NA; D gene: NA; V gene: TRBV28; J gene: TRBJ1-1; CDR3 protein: CASSLGGAEAFF; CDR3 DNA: TGTGCCAGCAGTTTGGGGGGAGCCGAAGCTTTCTTT
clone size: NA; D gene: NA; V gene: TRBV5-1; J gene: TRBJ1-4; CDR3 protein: CASSLEPGLNEKLFF; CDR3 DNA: TGCGCCAGCAGCTTGGAACCAGGCCTTAATGAAAAACTGTTTTTT
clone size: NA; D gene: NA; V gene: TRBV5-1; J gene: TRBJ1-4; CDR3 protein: CASSRSSFLEKLFF; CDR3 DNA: TGCGCCAGCAGCCGCAGTTCTTTCTTGGAAAAACTGTTTTTT
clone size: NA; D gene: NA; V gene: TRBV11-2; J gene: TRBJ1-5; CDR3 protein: CASSLSSGYSNQPQHF; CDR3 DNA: TGTGCCAGCAGCTTGTCTTCGGGATATAGCAATCAGCCCCAGCATTTT
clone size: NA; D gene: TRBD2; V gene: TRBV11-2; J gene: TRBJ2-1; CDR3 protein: CASRREGDEQFF; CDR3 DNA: TGTGCCAGCAGGCGGGAGGGCGATGAGCAGTTCTTC
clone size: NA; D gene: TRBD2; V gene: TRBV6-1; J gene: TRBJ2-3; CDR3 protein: CASSAGRDRPSTDTQYF; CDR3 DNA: TGTGCCAGCAGTGCCGGGAGGGATCGCCCTAGCACAGATACGCAGTATTTT
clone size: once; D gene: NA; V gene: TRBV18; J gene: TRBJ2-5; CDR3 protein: CASSPEGLQETQYF; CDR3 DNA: TGTGCCAGCTCACCGGAAGGACTACAAGAGACCCAGTACTTC
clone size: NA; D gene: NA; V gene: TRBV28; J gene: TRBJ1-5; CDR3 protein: CASSWTEGIGQPQHF; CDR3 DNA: TGTGCCAGCAGTTGGACAGAAGGAATTGGTCAGCCCCAGCATTTT
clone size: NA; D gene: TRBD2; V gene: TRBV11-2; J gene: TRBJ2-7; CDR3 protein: CASSLEVLAGNEQYF; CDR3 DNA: TGTGCCAGCAGCTTAGAAGTTCTAGCGGGGAACGAGCAGTACTTC
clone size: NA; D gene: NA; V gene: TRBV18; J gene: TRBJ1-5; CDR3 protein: CASSHGGLNSNQPQHF; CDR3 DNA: TGTGCCAGCTCTCATGGGGGCCTGAATAGCAATCAGCCCCAGCATTTT
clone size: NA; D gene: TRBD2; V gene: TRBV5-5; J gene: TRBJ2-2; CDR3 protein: CASSGGVANTGELFF; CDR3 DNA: TGTGCCAGCTCGGGAGGGGTAGCGAACACCGGGGAGCTGTTTTTT
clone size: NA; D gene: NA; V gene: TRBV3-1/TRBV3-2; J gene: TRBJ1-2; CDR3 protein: CASSQVLYGYTF; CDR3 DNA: TGTGCCAGCAGCCAAGTCCTATATGGCTACACCTTC
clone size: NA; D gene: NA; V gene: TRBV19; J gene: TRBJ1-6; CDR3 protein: CASRRGDTKNSPLHF; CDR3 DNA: TGTGCCAGCCGTCGGGGGGACACCAAAAATTCACCCCTCCACTTT
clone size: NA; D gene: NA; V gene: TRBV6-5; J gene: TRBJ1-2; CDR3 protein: CASFGGHGYTF; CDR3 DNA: TGTGCCAGCTTTGGCGGCCATGGCTACACCTTC
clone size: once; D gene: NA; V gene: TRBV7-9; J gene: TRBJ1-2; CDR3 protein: CASSLYPGTFYGYTF; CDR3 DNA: TGTGCCAGCAGCTTATACCCGGGAACTTTTTATGGCTACACCTTC
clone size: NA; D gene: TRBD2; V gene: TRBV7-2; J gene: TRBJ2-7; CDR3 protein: CASSLTGGTYEQYF; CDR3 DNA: TGTGCCAGCAGCTTAACGGGGGGGACCTACGAGCAGTACTTC
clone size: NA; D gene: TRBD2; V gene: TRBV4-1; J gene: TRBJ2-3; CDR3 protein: CASSQEWAGGSTDTQYF; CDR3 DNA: TGCGCCAGCAGCCAAGAATGGGCGGGGGGGAGCACAGATACGCAGTATTTT
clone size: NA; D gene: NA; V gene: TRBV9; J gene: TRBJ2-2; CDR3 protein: CASSVRGARTGELFF; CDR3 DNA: TGTGCCAGCAGCGTACGCGGGGCGCGGACCGGGGAGCTGTTTTTT
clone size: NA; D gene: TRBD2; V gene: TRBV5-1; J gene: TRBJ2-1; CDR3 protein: CASSTPRAGVGSYNEQFF; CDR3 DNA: TGCGCCAGCAGCACCCCCCGAGCGGGAGTGGGCTCCTACAATGAGCAGTTCTTC
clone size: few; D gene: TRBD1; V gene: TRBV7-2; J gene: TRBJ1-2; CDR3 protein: CASSPGTGQIYGYTF; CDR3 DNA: TGTGCCAGCAGCCCCGGGACAGGGCAAATTTATGGCTACACCTTC
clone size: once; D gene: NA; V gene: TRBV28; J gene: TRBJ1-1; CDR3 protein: CASSLPQAYTEAFF; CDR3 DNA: TGTGCCAGCAGTTTGCCTCAAGCTTACACTGAAGCTTTCTTT
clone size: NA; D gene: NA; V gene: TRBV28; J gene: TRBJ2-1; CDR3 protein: CASSFSREQFF; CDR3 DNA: TGTGCCAGCAGTTTTTCCAGGGAGCAGTTCTTC
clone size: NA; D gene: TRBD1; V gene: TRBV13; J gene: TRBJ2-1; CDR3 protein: CASSFERGPNEQFF; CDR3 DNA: TGTGCCAGCAGCTTTGAGAGGGGGCCCAATGAGCAGTTCTTC
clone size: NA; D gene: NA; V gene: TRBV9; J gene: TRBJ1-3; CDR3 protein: CASSTRQSGNTIYF; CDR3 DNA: TGTGCCAGCAGCACCCGACAGTCTGGAAACACCATATATTTT
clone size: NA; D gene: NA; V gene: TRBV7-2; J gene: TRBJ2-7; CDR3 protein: CASSNFNSYEQYF; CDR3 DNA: TGTGCCAGCAGCAACTTCAACTCCTACGAGCAGTACTTC
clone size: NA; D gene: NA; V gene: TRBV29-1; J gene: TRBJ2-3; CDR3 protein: CSVDGILVKGTDTQYF; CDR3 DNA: TGCAGCGTTGACGGCATTCTAGTCAAAGGCACAGATACGCAGTATTTT
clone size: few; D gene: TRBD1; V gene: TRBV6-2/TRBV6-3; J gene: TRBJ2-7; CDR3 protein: CASSYRRGQGESRAYEQYF; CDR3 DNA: TGTGCCAGCAGTTACCGGCGGGGACAGGGGGAATCGCGAGCCTACGAGCAGTACTTC
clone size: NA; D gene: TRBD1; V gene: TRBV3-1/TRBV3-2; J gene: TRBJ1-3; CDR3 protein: CASSHRQGAGNTIYF; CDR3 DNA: TGTGCCAGCAGCCACAGACAGGGGGCTGGAAACACCATATATTTT
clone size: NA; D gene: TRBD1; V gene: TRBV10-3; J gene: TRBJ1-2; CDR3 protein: CAIGPGQELFTF; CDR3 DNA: TGTGCCATTGGACCGGGACAGGAGCTTTTCACCTTC
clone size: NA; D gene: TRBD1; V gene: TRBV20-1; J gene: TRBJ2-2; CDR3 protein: CSASNPPGQGRTGELFF; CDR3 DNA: TGCAGTGCTAGTAACCCCCCGGGACAGGGTCGGACCGGGGAGCTGTTTTTT
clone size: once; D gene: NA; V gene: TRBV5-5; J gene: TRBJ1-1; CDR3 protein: CASSSSGLTMNTEAFF; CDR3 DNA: TGTGCCAGCAGCTCCTCAGGGTTAACCATGAACACTGAAGCTTTCTTT
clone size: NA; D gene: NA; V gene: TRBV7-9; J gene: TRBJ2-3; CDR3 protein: CASSQSSGLRATDTQYF; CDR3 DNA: TGTGCCAGCAGCCAAAGCTCCGGACTAAGGGCCACAGATACGCAGTATTTT
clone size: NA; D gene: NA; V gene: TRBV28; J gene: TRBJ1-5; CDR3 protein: CASSSRSNQPQHF; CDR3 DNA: TGTGCCAGCAGTTCGAGAAGCAATCAGCCCCAGCATTTT
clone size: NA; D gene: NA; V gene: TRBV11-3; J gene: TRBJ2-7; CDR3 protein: CASSLSSGPYEQYF; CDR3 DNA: TGTGCCAGCAGCTTAAGTTCTGGGCCCTACGAGCAGTACTTC
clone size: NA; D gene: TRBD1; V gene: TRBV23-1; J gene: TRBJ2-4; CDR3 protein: CASSQPGQDKNIQYF; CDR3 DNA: TGCGCCAGCAGTCAACCCGGACAGGACAAAAACATTCAGTACTTC
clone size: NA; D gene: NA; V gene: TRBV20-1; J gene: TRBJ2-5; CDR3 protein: CSARVQETQYF; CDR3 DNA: TGCAGTGCTAGAGTACAAGAGACCCAGTACTTC
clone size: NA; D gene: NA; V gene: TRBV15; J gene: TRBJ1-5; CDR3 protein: CATSRGGIGPNQPQHF; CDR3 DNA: TGTGCCACCAGCAGAGGCGGGATCGGACCCAATCAGCCCCAGCATTTT
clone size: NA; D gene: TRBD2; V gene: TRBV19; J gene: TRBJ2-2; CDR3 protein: CASSIGGTKSGELFF; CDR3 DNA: TGTGCCAGTAGTATCGGCGGGACTAAGTCCGGGGAGCTGTTTTTT
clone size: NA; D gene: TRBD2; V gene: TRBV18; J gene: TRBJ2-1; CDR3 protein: CASSSPGLGYNEQFF; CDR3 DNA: TGTGCCAGCTCAAGCCCGGGACTAGGATACAATGAGCAGTTCTTC
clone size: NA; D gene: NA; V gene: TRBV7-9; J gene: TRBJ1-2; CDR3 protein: CASSLDRYGYTF; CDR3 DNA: TGTGCCAGCAGCTTAGACCGGTATGGCTACACCTTC
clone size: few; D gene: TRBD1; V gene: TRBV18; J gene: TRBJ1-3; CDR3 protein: CASSPTNGQGSGNTIYF; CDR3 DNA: TGTGCCAGCTCACCGACGAATGGACAGGGCTCTGGAAACACCATATATTTT
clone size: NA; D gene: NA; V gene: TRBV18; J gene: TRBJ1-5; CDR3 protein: CASSPPNGGPNHQPQHF; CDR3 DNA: TGTGCCAGCTCACCACCCAACGGTGGGCCGAACCATCAGCCCCAGCATTTT
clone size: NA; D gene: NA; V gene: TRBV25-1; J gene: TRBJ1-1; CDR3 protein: CASSSPGARTEAFF; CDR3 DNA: TGTGCCAGCAGTAGCCCAGGGGCCCGGACTGAAGCTTTCTTT